Presented here are 22 T cell receptor beta chains from one specimen sequenced in a study of PD-1 blockade in mismatch repair-deficient tumors. Only in-frame clones appear in the TCRdb table, and some are missing; sequencing was by immunoSEQ multiplex PCR. The data show approximately 110,000 clones, around three quarters seen once. Sample: peripheral blood, taken about 60 weeks after starting pembrolizumab. The receptors come from an adult with mismatch repair-deficient cancer.

This clone appeared once. The J gene is TRBJ2-3, the V gene TRBV7-3; 8 bases align to TRBD2. Trimming cost V 5 bases and J 9 bases; bases outside gene matches: 13. This CDR3 contains 15 residues. Germline values: CDR1 SGHTA, CDR2 FQGTGA. The CDR3 is CASSPKGREVSTQYF. The CDR3 DNA sequence: TGTGCCAGCAGCCCGAAAGGGCGGGAGGTGTCAACGCAGTATTTT.

The V and J genes are TRBV27 and TRBJ2-3; 8 positions agree with TRBD1. Germline CDR1 is MNHEY and CDR2 is SMNVEV (reference sequence). J lost 4 bases, V lost 6 bases, and 6 bases had no gene match. The CDR3 length is 14 residues. The CDR3 reads CASSPDRASDTQYF. CDR3 bases: TGTGCCAGCAGCCCGGACAGGGCCTCAGATACGCAGTATTTT.

This chain joins TRBV2 and TRBJ2-2, with D possibly being TRBD1 (6 bases). The germline CDR1 and CDR2 sequences are SNHLY and FYNNEI. Between the trimmed V and J ends, which lost 3 bases and 5 bases, there was a span of 13 bases. There are 15 residues in the CDR3. The CDR3: CASSDVQGETGELFF. CDR3 sequence (DNA): TGTGCCAGCAGTGATGTACAGGGTGAGACCGGGGAGCTGTTTTTT.

CDR3: CASSPHPGREDEQYF. In DNA, the CDR3 is TGTGCCAGCAGCCCACATCCGGGGAGGGAAGACGAGCAGTACTTC. The chain links TRBV9 to TRBJ2-7; TRBD2 agrees at 7 bases. The CDR3 extends over 15 amino acids. With 4 bases clipped from V and 5 bases from J, the junction kept 12 bases outside the gene matches. CDR1 and CDR2 from the germline V gene are SGDLS and YYNGEE.

This clone has only one observation. DNA for the CDR3: TGTGCCAGCAGTTTTCGGATCTCTGGAAACACCATATATTTT. Residues: CASSFRISGNTIYF. This rearrangement joins TRBV28 to TRBJ1-3; D uncertain. Deletions cut 3 bases from V and 0 bases from J, with 6 bases between. The CDR3 is made up of 14 amino acids. The germline gives CDR1 MDHEN, CDR2 SYDVKM.

The chain links TRBV27 to TRBJ2-7, with 7 nucleotides matching TRBD1. From germline, CDR1 is MNHEY and CDR2 SMNVEV (reference sequence). This CDR3 contains 14 residues. Unmatched junction bases numbered 5, after V lost 4 bases and J lost 2 bases. Here the CDR3 reads CASSSGTAPYEQYF. The CDR3 coding sequence is TGTGCCAGCAGTTCCGGGACAGCTCCCTACGAGCAGTACTTC.

The chain employs TRBV18 and TRBJ2-1, with a possible D match to TRBD2 (5 bases). The CDR3 is 13 residues long. Trimming took 6 bases from V and 4 from J, leaving 10 bases between them. The germline V gene encodes CDR1 KGHSH and CDR2 LQKENI. The CDR3 sequence is CASSFGEYNEQFF. CDR3 DNA: TGTGCCAGCTCGTTCGGGGAGTACAATGAGCAGTTCTTC. Full variable domain (outside the CDR3, taken from reference TRBV18 and TRBJ2-1): NAGVMQNPRHLVRRRGQEARLRCSPMKGHSHVYWYRQLPEEGLKFMVYLQKENIIDESGMPKERFSAEFPKEGPSILRIQQVVRGDSAAYFCASSFGEYNEQFFGPGTRLTVL.

This clone is a singleton in its sample. V is TRBV10-1 and J is TRBJ2-7; D may be TRBD1 or TRBD2 (5 bases each). The V and J ends lost 7 bases and 3 bases respectively, with 19 bases between them. This CDR3 is built from 15 residues. Germline loops: CDR1 WNHNN, CDR2 SYGVQD (reference sequence). The CDR3 nucleotides are TGCGCCAGCATCCTCCCCTCGGGACCCAACTACGAGCAGTACTTC. Translated: CASILPSGPNYEQYF.

The chain joins TRBV5-1 to TRBJ2-2; the D gene is possibly TRBD2 (6 bases). Trimming took off 9 bases at V and 4 bases at J, with 16 bases between the two ends. CDR1 and CDR2 (germline): SGHRS, YFSETQ. CDR3 length equals 14 residues. CDR3 sequence: CATGTFFGTGELFF. The DNA of the CDR3 is TGCGCCACCGGGACTTTCTTTGGCACCGGGGAGCTGTTTTTT.

The V and J genes are TRBV10-1 and TRBJ2-5; 8 bases agree with TRBD1. Germline values: CDR1 WNHNN, CDR2 SYGVQD (reference sequence). The junction had 11 bases not matched to a gene; V was cut back by 6 bases and J by 2 bases. The CDR3 extends over 16 amino acids. CDR3 sequence: CASRSSRDRSQETQYF. The DNA of the CDR3 is TGCGCCAGCAGGAGTTCCCGGGACAGGTCGCAAGAGACCCAGTACTTC.

This clone was counted a single time. This chain joins TRBV19 and TRBJ1-2; D ambiguous. This CDR3 spans 17 amino acids. Germline values: CDR1 LNHDA, CDR2 SQIVND (reference sequence). The V gene lost 5 bases and the J gene lost 7 bases, with 26 bases spanning the gap. CDR3: CASSGRGGRALNRGYTF. DNA for the CDR3: TGTGCCAGTAGTGGGCGGGGAGGTCGCGCGTTAAATCGTGGCTACACCTTC.

The genes are TRBV23-1 and TRBJ1-5; D is ambiguous. TRBV23-1 is given ORF status, its function remaining uncertain. V lost 2 bases and J 6 bases, leaving 17 bases between the germline ends. This CDR3 is built from 16 residues. CDR3 in DNA: TGCGCCAGCAGTCAAGATGACGCATTCTGGATTCAGCCCCAGCATTTT. Protein: CASSQDDAFWIQPQHF.

The rearrangement links TRBV5-1 to TRBJ2-1; 7 bases are a match to TRBD1. This CDR3 comprises 15 residues. Per the germline V gene, CDR1 is SGHRS and CDR2 is YFSETQ. Trimming at V came to 2 bases and at J to 4 bases, leaving 6 bases not matched to a gene. DNA of the CDR3: TGCGCCAGCAGCTTACAGGGACAGCCTTACAATGAGCAGTTCTTC. As protein: CASSLQGQPYNEQFF.

The chain recombines TRBV9 with TRBJ2-7; D may be TRBD1 (6 bases). The CDR3 covers 14 residues. Germline CDR1 reads SGDLS; CDR2 reads YYNGEE. Trimming pared 3 bases from V and 0 bases from J, leaving 10 bases between. CDR3 DNA: TGTGCCAGCAGCGGTGGACAGTTCTCCTACGAGCAGTACTTC. As protein: CASSGGQFSYEQYF.

Of note for this clone: The same CDR3 can be traced to other DNA sequences in this sample. The V gene is TRBV9, the J gene TRBJ2-1; D may be TRBD2 (6 bases). CDR3 length: 15 residues. Per germline, CDR1 SGDLS and CDR2 YYNGEE. The V end was cut by 4 bases, the J end by 1 base, with 12 bases between. The CDR3 coding sequence is TGTGCCAGCAGCCCCCGGGAGAAGTCCTACAATGAGCAGTTCTTC. Protein: CASSPREKSYNEQFF. Full variable domain (rest looked up from reference TRBV9 and TRBJ2-1): DSGVTQTPKHLITATGQRVTLRCSPRSGDLSVYWYQQSLDQGLQFLIQYYNGEERAKGNILERFSAQQFPDLHSELNLSSLELGDSALYFCASSPREKSYNEQFFGPGTRLTVL.

The CDR3 nucleotides are TGCAGCGCCGGGAACTCACAAATGAACTACGAGCAGTACTTC. Translating gives CSAGNSQMNYEQYF. The chain is built from TRBV29-1 and TRBJ2-7; the D gene is possibly TRBD2 (5 bases). Per the germline V gene, CDR1 is SQVTM and CDR2 is ANQGSEA. V lost 7 bases and J 3 bases, leaving 19 bases between the germline ends. This CDR3 region has 14 residues.

This chain connects TRBV29-1 to TRBJ1-4; 8 bases align to TRBD1. The germline gives CDR1 SQVTM, CDR2 ANQGSEA. The trim removed 6 bases at V and 3 bases at J, leaving 0 bases unmatched. The CDR3 length is 12 residues. The DNA of the CDR3 is TGCAGCGTGGGACAGGCTAATGAAAAACTGTTTTTT. It translates to CSVGQANEKLFF.

The chain employs TRBV27 and TRBJ1-2, with TRBD1 matching 9 bases. CDR1 is MNHEY, CDR2 SMNVEV, per germline (reference sequence). The CDR3 loop spans 15 amino acids. The V segment lost 0 bases and the J segment 8 bases; nucleotides outside the gene matches: 7. The CDR3 DNA reads TGTGCCAGCAGTTTATCGCGGGACAGGGTACAGGGCTACACCTTC. It translates to CASSLSRDRVQGYTF.

In this sample, this clone turned up a few times. The chain uses TRBV27 and TRBJ1-5; D perhaps matches TRBD1 (5 bases). CDR1 and CDR2 from the germline V gene are MNHEY and SMNVEV (reference sequence). This CDR3 contains 15 residues. V gave up 5 bases and J gave up 2 bases, with 13 bases separating them. The CDR3 DNA follows: TGTGCCAGCAGTCTGCGGCAGGGTGGCAATCAGCCCCAGCATTTT. Its translation: CASSLRQGGNQPQHF.

This clone has just a few counts. The V gene is TRBV11-2, the J gene TRBJ2-7, with 7 bases aligning to TRBD2. J was trimmed by 3 bases and V by 4 bases; bases with no gene match: 12. Germline V CDR1 and CDR2: SGHAT, FQNNGV. The CDR3 totals 16 residues. CDR3 protein: CASSSISSGALYEQYF. In nucleotides, the CDR3 is TGTGCCAGCAGCTCGATTTCTAGCGGAGCACTCTACGAGCAGTACTTC.

This clone came up a few times. CDR3: CASSPRDGLEAFF. The CDR3 region has the DNA TGTGCCAGCAGTCCAAGGGACGGACTTGAAGCTTTCTTT. V usage is TRBV6-5 and J usage is TRBJ1-1, with D tentatively TRBD1 (5 bases). V was trimmed by 5 bases and J by 7 bases, leaving 14 bases between them. From germline, CDR1 is MNHEY and CDR2 SVGAGI. This CDR3 comprises 13 residues.

This clone was observed once. The J gene is TRBJ1-2, the V gene TRBV6-6; D gene unclear. V was clipped by 4 bases and J by 7 bases, with 13 bases between them. Germline-derived CDR1 and CDR2 are MNHNY and SVGAGI (reference sequence). CDR3 size: 13 residues. The CDR3 sequence is CASSSRLEGGYTF. The CDR3 DNA sequence: TGTGCCAGCAGTTCTCGCCTCGAGGGTGGCTACACCTTC.